The 30 T cell receptor beta chains in this list originate from one sample, sequenced in a study of blood T cell repertoires in COVID-19. Profiled with immunoSEQ multiplex PCR; TCRdb holds only in-frame clones, not every one. The table has about 50,000 clones, roughly 86% seen once. Sequencing was carried out using peripheral blood. These receptors originate from a man older than 75 with active COVID-19.

This chain uses TRBV27 with TRBJ1-1; TRBD1 aligns across 8 bases. V was clipped by 5 bases and J by 1 base; unmatched bases: 6. This CDR3 spans 15 amino acids. Germline V gene sequence: CDR1 MNHEY, CDR2 SMNVEV (reference sequence). The CDR3 loop reads CASSRTGRENTEAFF. CDR3 nucleotides: TGTGCCAGCAGTAGGACAGGGAGAGAGAACACTGAAGCTTTCTTT.

The J gene is TRBJ1-1, the V gene TRBV5-5; weak D call: TRBD1 (5 bases). This CDR3 has 16 residues. Between the trimmed V and J ends, which lost 4 bases and 0 bases, there was a span of 16 bases. The germline V gene has CDR1 SGHKS and CDR2 YYEKEE (reference sequence). This CDR3 is CASSPVGGRVNTEAFF. The CDR3 DNA reads as TGTGCCAGCAGCCCCGTAGGCGGCAGGGTGAACACTGAAGCTTTCTTT.

This clone was counted a few times. This chain uses TRBV7-9 with TRBJ2-3; D is ambiguous. This CDR3 is 13 amino acids long. Per germline, CDR1 SEHNR and CDR2 FQNEAQ (reference sequence). Trimming removed 5 bases at V and 0 bases at J, with 6 bases between. The CDR3 reads CASSPQSTDTQYF. The DNA for the CDR3 is TGTGCCAGCAGCCCTCAGAGCACAGATACGCAGTATTTT.

J is TRBJ1-1 and V is TRBV30, with a possible D match to TRBD1 (6 bases). There are 14 residues in the CDR3. Trimming stripped 3 bases from V and 4 bases from J, with 15 bases between. From germline, CDR1 is GTSNPN and CDR2 SVGIG (reference sequence). The CDR3 region is CAWSEGGRVTEAFF. The CDR3 region has the DNA TGTGCCTGGAGCGAGGGGGGGAGGGTCACTGAAGCTTTCTTT.

V and J are TRBV3-1 (or the pseudogene TRBV3-2) and TRBJ2-1; maybe TRBD2 (6 bases). Trimming left V 6 bases short and J 12 bases short, with 18 bases between. This CDR3 is built from 13 residues. Per the germline V gene, CDR1 is LGHDT and CDR2 is YNNKEL (reference sequence). CDR3 sequence (DNA): TGTGCCAGCAGTCCCGGGACTCATAGTGGGCAGTTCTTC. It is translated as CASSPGTHSGQFF.

This rearrangement joins TRBV7-2 to TRBJ2-3, with D unclear. This CDR3 is 14 amino acids long. The V end lost 3 bases, the J end lost 1 base, and 8 bases lay between the germline ends. Germline-derived CDR1 and CDR2 are SGHTA and FQGNSA. The CDR3: CASSFRARTDTQYF. The DNA for the CDR3 is TGTGCCAGCAGCTTTCGCGCCCGCACAGATACGCAGTATTTT.

This clone is a singleton in its sample. This chain links TRBV9 with TRBJ2-3, with 9 bases lining up with TRBD2. J lost 1 base, V lost 0 bases, and 3 bases had no gene match. CDR1 is SGDLS and CDR2 is YYNGEE in the germline V gene. CDR3 length: 16 amino acids. Written as DNA, the CDR3 is TGTGCCAGCAGCGTAGGGGCTAGCGGGGGCACAGATACGCAGTATTTT. Its translation is CASSVGASGGTDTQYF. The full variable domain, completed using reference TRBV9 and TRBJ2-3, is DSGVTQTPKHLITATGQRVTLRCSPRSGDLSVYWYQQSLDQGLQFLIQYYNGEERAKGNILERFSAQQFPDLHSELNLSSLELGDSALYFCASSVGASGGTDTQYFGPGTRLTVL.

This sequence joins TRBV7-6 and TRBJ2-1; possibly TRBD2 for D (5 bases). In germline, CDR1 is SGHVS, CDR2 FNYEAQ. Trimming pared 0 bases from V and 3 bases from J, leaving 15 bases between. The CDR3 runs 17 residues. The CDR3 here is CASSLALGAVNYNEQFF. CDR3 sequence (DNA): TGTGCCAGCAGCTTAGCGCTTGGAGCGGTGAACTACAATGAGCAGTTCTTC.

This chain links TRBV7-3 with TRBJ2-2; 8 bases fit TRBD1. V shed 5 bases, J shed 5 bases, and the junction held 10 bases outside the gene matches. The CDR3 sequence is 16 residues long. CDR1 SGHTA and CDR2 FQGTGA come from the germline V gene. DNA of the CDR3: TGTGCCAGCAGCCTCCCAGGGGGCGTTTTTACCGGGGAGCTGTTTTTT. Translating it yields CASSLPGGVFTGELFF.

The CDR3 nucleotides are TGTGCCAGTAGTATCTACGGGAATGAGCAGTTCTTC. It yields the protein CASSIYGNEQFF. This rearrangement joins TRBV19 to TRBJ2-1; the D is unclear. CDR1 is LNHDA and CDR2 is SQIVND in the germline V gene (reference sequence). Between the trimmed V and J ends, which lost 3 bases and 7 bases, there was a span of 7 bases. The CDR3 has 12 amino acids. Variable domain in full (rest from reference TRBV19 and TRBJ2-1): DGGITQSPKYLFRKEGQNVTLSCEQNLNHDAMYWYRQDPGQGLRLIYYSQIVNDFQKGDIAEGYSVSREKKESFPLTVTSAQKNPTAFYLCASSIYGNEQFFGPGTRLTVL.

The chain carries TRBV11-1 and TRBJ2-5; D is possibly TRBD2 (6 bases). Germline V lookup: CDR1 SGHAT, CDR2 FQDESV (reference sequence). CDR3 length: 15 residues. Trimming cost V 6 bases and J 0 bases, with 14 bases left between them. CDR3 coding DNA: TGTGCCAGCAGATACCGGGACTCCTACCAAGAGACCCAGTACTTC. Protein: CASRYRDSYQETQYF.

Here the CDR3 reads CASSRPGLDTGELFF. Here the CDR3 DNA reads TGTGCCAGCAGCAGGCCGGGACTAGATACCGGGGAGCTGTTTTTT. V and J are TRBV7-2 and TRBJ2-2; 8 nucleotides agree with TRBD2. The V and J ends lost 5 bases and 5 bases, in that order; junction bases with no gene match: 7. Per the germline V gene, CDR1 is SGHTA and CDR2 is FQGNSA. The CDR3 runs to 15 residues. The variable domain in full, completed from reference TRBV7-2 and TRBJ2-2, reads GAGVSQSPSNKVTEKGKDVELRCDPISGHTALYWYRQSLGQGLEFLIYFQGNSAPDKSGLPSDRFSAERTGGSVSTLTIQRTQQEDSAVYLCASSRPGLDTGELFFGEGSRLTVL.

The rearrangement joins TRBV7-2 to TRBJ2-3, with no clear D. V was trimmed by 4 bases and J by 0 bases, leaving 8 bases between them. The CDR3 runs 14 residues. Germline CDR1 SGHTA, CDR2 FQGNSA. Written as DNA, the CDR3 is TGTGCCAGCAGCTCGTTCCTTAGCACAGATACGCAGTATTTT. This codes for CASSSFLSTDTQYF.

V is TRBV3-1 (or the pseudogene TRBV3-2) and J is TRBJ2-2; D is unresolved. Germline V gene sequence: CDR1 LGHDT, CDR2 YNNKEL (reference sequence). CDR3 size: 12 residues. Trimming stripped 1 base from V and 7 bases from J, with 4 bases between. The CDR3: CASSQAFGELFF. CDR3 coding DNA: TGTGCCAGCAGCCAAGCCTTCGGGGAGCTGTTTTTT.

This chain joins TRBV27 and TRBJ1-1; 8 bases align to TRBD1. This CDR3 spans 14 amino acids. Per germline, CDR1 MNHEY and CDR2 SMNVEV (reference sequence). V was pared by 5 bases and J by 4 bases, with 6 bases of the junction left unmatched. The CDR3 protein is CASSMDRVSTEAFF. The CDR3 bases are TGTGCCAGCAGTATGGACAGGGTTAGCACTGAAGCTTTCTTT.

This chain uses TRBV28 with TRBJ2-7, with TRBD2 matching over 8 bases. Germline V gives CDR1 MDHEN, CDR2 SYDVKM. This CDR3 has 16 amino acids. With V trimmed by 6 bases and J by 2 bases, 12 bases remained unmatched. The CDR3 here is CASSTSAGGSPYEQYF. The CDR3 nucleotides read TGTGCCAGCAGCACCTCCGCGGGAGGATCCCCCTACGAGCAGTACTTC.

The chain has TRBV10-1 and TRBJ2-1, with a tentative D call TRBD2 (6 bases). Germline V CDR1 and CDR2: WNHNN, SYGVQD (reference sequence). V lost 9 bases and J lost 8, with 17 bases in between. This CDR3 is built from 13 residues. For the CDR3, the DNA is TGCGCCAGTCGGGAGCTTGCTCGCGATGAGCAGTTCTTC. Protein: CASRELARDEQFF.

The rearrangement uses TRBV9 and TRBJ2-1; a possible D gene is TRBD1 (6 bases). This CDR3 region has 17 residues. Trimming removed 1 base at V and 0 bases at J, with 14 bases between. From germline, CDR1 is SGDLS and CDR2 YYNGEE. This CDR3 reads CASSVSVGQSSYNEQFF. In nucleotides, the CDR3 is TGTGCCAGCAGCGTATCCGTAGGACAGAGCTCCTACAATGAGCAGTTCTTC.

The chain combines TRBV10-2 with TRBJ1-1; weak D call: TRBD1 (6 bases). Trimming left V 2 bases short and J 6 bases short, with 10 bases between. Germline loops: CDR1 WSHSY, CDR2 SAAADI. This CDR3 region has 13 residues. CDR3 sequence (DNA): TGCGCCAGCAGTGAGACAGGGACCCCTGAAGCTTTCTTT. Residues: CASSETGTPEAFF.

The CDR3 is CASSPAGNSNQPQHF. The CDR3 DNA is TGTGCCAGCTCACCCGCAGGAAATAGCAATCAGCCCCAGCATTTT. The chain is built from TRBV18 and TRBJ1-5; D unresolved. Deletions cut 3 bases from V and 0 bases from J, with 9 bases between. The CDR3 contains 15 residues. CDR1 is KGHSH, CDR2 LQKENI, per germline.

The rearrangement joins TRBV5-6 to TRBJ2-5, with D possibly TRBD1 on 6 matching bases. The CDR3 has 15 amino acids. V was clipped by 4 bases and J by 2 bases, with 15 bases between them. Germline V gene sequence: CDR1 SGHDT, CDR2 YYEEEE. The CDR3 sequence is CASSPNGQPQETQYF. CDR3 nucleotide sequence: TGTGCCAGCAGCCCCAACGGACAGCCACAAGAGACCCAGTACTTC.

The chain recombines TRBV28 with TRBJ2-7; a possible D gene is TRBD1 (6 bases). The CDR3 runs to 13 residues. The germline V and J ends were trimmed by 1 base and 5 bases, with 9 bases remaining between them. Germline CDR1 MDHEN, CDR2 SYDVKM. CDR3 region: CASSLLGGHEQYF. The CDR3 region has the DNA TGTGCCAGCAGTTTATTAGGGGGACACGAGCAGTACTTC.

This chain uses TRBV27 with TRBJ2-2; TRBD1 agrees at 9 bases. Per germline, CDR1 MNHEY and CDR2 SMNVEV (reference sequence). The CDR3 runs 14 residues. V trimming: 4 bases; J trimming: 4 bases; junction bases outside the gene matches: 1. The CDR3 reads CASSSGQGTGELFF. CDR3 sequence (DNA): TGTGCCAGCAGTTCGGGACAGGGCACCGGGGAGCTGTTTTTT.

The chain couples TRBV7-6 to TRBJ2-1; tentative D call: TRBD2 (6 bases). Trimming stripped 1 base from V and 7 bases from J, with 29 bases between. Germline CDR1 reads SGHVS; CDR2 reads FNYEAQ. This CDR3 is 20 amino acids long. CDR3 bases: TGTGCCAGCAGCTTAGGAAGAGATGAGCGGGTCGCGGGAAATAGAAATGAGCAGTTCTTC. Protein: CASSLGRDERVAGNRNEQFF.

This clone has only one observation. J is TRBJ2-1 and V is TRBV5-4; TRBD2 aligns across 13 bases. V shed 4 bases, J shed 12 bases, and the junction held 13 bases outside the gene matches. Germline CDR1 and CDR2: SGHNT and YYREEE (reference sequence). The length of the CDR3 is 16 residues. The CDR3 DNA is TGTGCCAGCAGCCGTGCACTAGCGGGAGGGCCCTCGGGGCAGTTCTTC. Its protein is CASSRALAGGPSGQFF.

The V gene is TRBV19, the J gene TRBJ2-6, with 8 nucleotides matching TRBD1. Germline trimming cut 4 bases from V and 0 bases from J; bases unmatched to any gene: 11. Germline V gene data show CDR1 as LNHDA and CDR2 as SQIVND (reference sequence). The CDR3 loop spans 19 amino acids. The CDR3 region has the DNA TGTGCCAGTAGTACCTACTCGGGACAGGTTATCTCTGGGGCCAACGTCCTGACTTTC. This codes for CASSTYSGQVISGANVLTF. Full variable domain (remainder filled in from reference TRBV19 and TRBJ2-6): DGGITQSPKYLFRKEGQNVTLSCEQNLNHDAMYWYRQDPGQGLRLIYYSQIVNDFQKGDIAEGYSVSREKKESFPLTVTSAQKNPTAFYLCASSTYSGQVISGANVLTFGAGSRLTVL.

As concerns this clone: Its ends do not fully match the called genes, so a read error is possible. The genes are TRBV3-1 (or the pseudogene TRBV3-2) and TRBJ2-7; tentative D call: TRBD2 (6 bases). In germline, CDR1 is LGHDT, CDR2 YNNKEL (reference sequence). This CDR3 is 11 amino acids long. The CDR3 sequence is CASSQGADYVF. The CDR3 DNA is TGTGCCAGCAGCCAAGGGGCGGACTACGTCTTC.

The chain recombines TRBV7-2 with TRBJ2-7; D call uncertain. The CDR3 runs 13 residues. Trimming removed 0 bases from V and 2 bases from J, with 5 bases in between. CDR1 and CDR2 (germline): SGHTA, FQGNSA. CDR3 loop: CASSLAPTYEQYF. The CDR3, as DNA: TGTGCCAGCAGCTTAGCCCCCACCTACGAGCAGTACTTC. Using reference TRBV7-2 and TRBJ2-7 for the parts outside the CDR3, the full variable domain is GAGVSQSPSNKVTEKGKDVELRCDPISGHTALYWYRQSLGQGLEFLIYFQGNSAPDKSGLPSDRFSAERTGGSVSTLTIQRTQQEDSAVYLCASSLAPTYEQYFGPGTRLTVT.

This chain connects TRBV2 to TRBJ1-1; 7 bases match TRBD1. V trimming: 7 bases; J trimming: 4 bases; junction bases outside the gene matches: 9. The CDR3 totals 14 residues. Looked up from germline, CDR1 is SNHLY and CDR2 is FYNNEI. In DNA form, the CDR3 reads TGTGCCAGCAACAAGGACAGGATGAGCACTGAAGCTTTCTTT. It yields the protein CASNKDRMSTEAFF.

V usage is TRBV7-2 and J usage is TRBJ2-5, with 8 bases that match TRBD2. J lost 5 bases, V lost 3 bases, and 8 bases had no gene match. The CDR3 has 15 residues. Germline CDR1 is SGHTA and CDR2 is FQGNSA. The CDR3 is CASSFRTSPRETQYF. The CDR3 coding sequence is TGTGCCAGCAGCTTCAGGACTAGCCCGCGGGAGACCCAGTACTTC.